This T cell receptor beta chain was sequenced in a study of cytomegalovirus exposure and HLA in healthy donors. Whole-study context: The Caucasian-associated ancestry cluster held roughly 80% of around 380 genotyped donors.

This CDR3 has 15 amino acids. The germline V gene encodes CDR1 SGHAT and CDR2 FQDESV (reference sequence). Trimming removed 8 bases from V and 4 bases from J, with 17 bases in between. Of note for this clone: Its antigen is currently unknown.

Study conclusions and caveats: Previously analyzed data showed that most TCR beta V segments were productive at a frequency of about 90% or about 30%. Presence/absence results assume similar sequencing depth per donor, which may not hold. Later, TCR association rates were found to vary by HLA locus, highest for DRB1 and lowest for HLA-C.

The PCR contained 60 Vbeta and 13 Jbeta primers. Method: immunoSEQ multiplex PCR; TCRdb's copy keeps in-frame clones and lacks some. The sample holds 100,000 to 150,000 clones, approximately 17% seen once. What was sequenced was PBMCs. The chain combines TRBV11-1 with TRBJ1-4; the D gene is possibly TRBD1 (5 bases). This TCR was recovered from a female donor in good health and CMV-seropositive. The CDR3 sequence is CASQRVGGVNEKLFF. Here the CDR3 DNA reads TGTGCCAGCCAACGGGTTGGAGGGGTTAATGAAAAACTGTTTTTT. Together with reference TRBV11-1 and TRBJ1-4, the CDR3 gives the full variable domain: EAEVAQSPRYKITEKSQAVAFWCDPISGHATLYWYRQILGQGPELLVQFQDESVVDDSQLPKDRFSAERLKGVDSTLKIQPAELGDSAMYLCASQRVGGVNEKLFFGSGTQLSVL.